Listed here is a single T cell receptor beta chain. During active infection, Seattle patients enrolled and were then monitored through disease. This sample was taken from a study of blood T cell repertoires in COVID-19. Study-wide context: Collection of acute and convalescent COVID-19 samples took place in the United States, Italy and Spain. PBMCs, B-cell-depleted T cells, or T cells provided the cDNA or gDNA that made up the material.

Per germline, CDR1 SGHNT and CDR2 YYREEE (reference sequence). The CDR3 runs to 16 residues. Trimming took 4 bases from V and 2 from J; bases not matched to a gene: 10. Repertoires were generated with immunoSEQ multiplex PCR, while TCRdb's copy carries only in-frame clones and drops some. The sample records 150,000 to 200,000 clones, roughly 76% being singletons. Sequencing was performed on peripheral blood. The chain combines TRBV5-4 with TRBJ1-2; 8 bases line up with TRBD1. The sequence was collected from a woman older than 75 with COVID-19, enrolled during active disease. CDR3: CASSLKTGAQNYGYTF. CDR3 DNA: TGTGCCAGCAGCCTTAAGACAGGGGCGCAGAACTATGGCTACACCTTC.